This T cell receptor (beta chain) came from a study of T cells in Graves' hyperthyroidism and ophthalmopathy. Looking at the study overall: Prior to any treatment, at the point of initial diagnosis, peripheral blood was collected.

Concerning this clonotype: Its antigen is currently unknown. The germline gene is not matched at one end of the junction; a read error may be the cause.

Study results and limitations: The authors' 13 V-J model separated ophthalmopathy from stable hyperthyroidism.

It was RNA transcripts that yielded the amplified TCR beta CDR3 regions. Using the HTBI primer set, a first-round RT-PCR was run on the TCR CDR3. TCRdb called the multiplex PCR reads again in MiXCR, with one record for every CDR3 protein. This table has under 650,000 distinct CDR3 sequences, around 15% appearing once. Looked up from germline, CDR1 is MNHEY and CDR2 is SVGEGT. The CDR3 has 13 amino acids. Uncontrolled infections, other autoimmune diseases, pregnancy or lactation led to exclusion of patients. The authors obtained PBMCs from 9 to 10 ml of fresh peripheral blood. The gene calls are TRBV6-2 or TRBV6-3 and TRBJ2-2, with D perhaps matching TRBD2 (5 bases). The TCR comes from a woman aged 25 to 39 with Graves' hyperthyroidism. The sequenced sample consisted of blood. Here the CDR3 DNA reads TGTACCAGCATTCGGGGTGACACCGGGGAGCTGTTTTTT. Amino acid sequence: CTSIRGDTGELFF.